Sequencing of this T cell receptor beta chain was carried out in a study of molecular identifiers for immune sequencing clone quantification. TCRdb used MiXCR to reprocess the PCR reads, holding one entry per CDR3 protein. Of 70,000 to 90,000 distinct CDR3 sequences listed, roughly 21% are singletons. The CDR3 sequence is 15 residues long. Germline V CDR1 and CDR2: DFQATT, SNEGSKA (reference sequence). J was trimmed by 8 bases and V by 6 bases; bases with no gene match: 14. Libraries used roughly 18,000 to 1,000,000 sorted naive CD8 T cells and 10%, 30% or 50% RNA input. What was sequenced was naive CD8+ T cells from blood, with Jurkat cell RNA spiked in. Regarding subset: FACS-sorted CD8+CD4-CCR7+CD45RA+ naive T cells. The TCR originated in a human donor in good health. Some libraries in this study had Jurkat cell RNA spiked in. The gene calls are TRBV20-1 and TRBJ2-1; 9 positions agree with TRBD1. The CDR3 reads CSAISGTGSLDEQFF. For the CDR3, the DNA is TGCAGTGCGATATCCGGGACAGGGTCTCTCGATGAGCAGTTCTTC.